This T cell receptor beta chain stems from a study of T cell repertoires in aging, cancer and after chemotherapy. Study information: Six age groups, ranging from 30 or younger to 70 or older, included the donors. Over several months to years, re-sampled healthy donor repertoires clearly shared clones.

Study-level results: Age-matched healthy donors had significantly more diverse, less clonal blood TCR repertoires than untreated cancer patients. Across the chemotherapy interval, each cancer cohort showed higher median generation probability, suggesting thymic rebound.

Regarding this clonotype: Its specificity is not known. This may come from a read error, since a much larger clone is one base off.

CDR3 length: 15 amino acids. The germline gives CDR1 SGHDT, CDR2 YYEEEE. The template was genomic DNA from peripheral blood, not RNA. Multiplex touch-down PCR with TRB-A/B primers amplified rearranged V-D-J TRB sequences. TCRdb itself ran the multiplex PCR reads through MiXCR, one entry per CDR3 protein. The sample lists some 8,100 distinct CDR3 sequences; approximately 40% were seen once. The V gene is TRBV5-6, the J gene TRBJ2-5, with D perhaps given as TRBD1 or TRBD2 (5 bases each). The clonotype was recovered from a human donor in good health. Sequenced input: blood. The CDR3 spells CASSLQAGRQETRYF. CDR3 coding DNA: TGTGCCAGCAGCTTGCAGGCAGGGAGACAAGAGACCCGGTACTTC.